The present T cell receptor (beta chain) was sequenced within a study of Ad26.COV2.S vaccination and SARS-CoV-2 variants. For the study at large: Doses of Ad26.COV2.S were injected into muscle once or twice, 56 days apart.

Trimming took 0 bases from V and 7 from J, leaving 3 bases between them. The CDR3 covers 11 residues. The germline V gene encodes CDR1 ENHRY and CDR2 SYGVKD. Sequenced by immunoSEQ multiplex PCR; TCRdb stores in-frame clones only, minus some. The sample yields 350,000 to 400,000 clones, around nine tenths seen once. Overall study results and limits: It is possible that the TCR breadth and depth analyses underestimated the total T cell responses.

This clone was observed a few times. The antigen is undetermined. Treatment meaning: 15 to 20 received Ad26.COV2.S at low or high dose, single or two shots; several received placebo; per-sample allocation not given. Repertoires come from day 63 after the first vaccine or placebo injection. Donation was by an adult aged 18-55 years who was in Boston. The starting material was peripheral blood, obtained in a trial of Ad26.COV2.S vaccine versus placebo. This chain connects TRBV10-3 to TRBJ1-2; D remains ambiguous. This receptor was identified in a person aged 18-60 years who received the Ad26.COV2.S COVID-19 vaccine or a placebo. CDR3 nucleotides: TGTGCCATCAGTGAGTCCAGTGGCTACACCTTC. As protein: CAISESSGYTF.